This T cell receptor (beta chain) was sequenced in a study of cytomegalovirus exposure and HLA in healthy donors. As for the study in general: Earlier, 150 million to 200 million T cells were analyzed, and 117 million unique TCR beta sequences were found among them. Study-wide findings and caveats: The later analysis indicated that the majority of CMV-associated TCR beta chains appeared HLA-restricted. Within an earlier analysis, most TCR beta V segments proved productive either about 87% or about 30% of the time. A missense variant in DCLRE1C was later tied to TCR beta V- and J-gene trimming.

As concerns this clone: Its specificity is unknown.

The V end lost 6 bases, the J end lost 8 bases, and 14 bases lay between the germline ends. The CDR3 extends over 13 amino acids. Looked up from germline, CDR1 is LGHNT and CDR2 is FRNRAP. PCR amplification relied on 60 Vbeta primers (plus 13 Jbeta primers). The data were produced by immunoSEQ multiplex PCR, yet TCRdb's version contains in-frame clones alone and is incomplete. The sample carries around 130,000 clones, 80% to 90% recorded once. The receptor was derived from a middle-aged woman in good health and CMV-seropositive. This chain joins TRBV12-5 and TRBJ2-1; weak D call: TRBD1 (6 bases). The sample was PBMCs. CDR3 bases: TGTGCTAGTGGACGAACAGGGATTTATGAGCAGTTCTTC. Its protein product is CASGRTGIYEQFF.